This T cell receptor (beta chain) was documented in a study of T cells after yellow fever vaccination. Study-wide background: With SMART-Seq v4 Ultra Low Input, the fractions containing low cell numbers were prepared. General study findings and limits: A small proportion of clonotypes was detected in both the CD4 and CD8 compartments. The secondary response was weaker, and its peak arrived faster, on day 5 versus 15. Clones from primary vaccination mostly reappeared after the booster (about 97% CD4, approximately 91% CD8).

The CDR3 has 12 amino acids. V was shortened by 5 bases and J by 2 bases, with 9 bases between the two germline ends. From germline, CDR1 is DFQATT and CDR2 SNEGSKA (reference sequence). One entry per CDR3 protein results from TCRdb running MiXCR on the 5' RACE reads. The table lists about 430,000 distinct CDR3 sequences, around 20% of them singletons. This clonotype was found many times. The target antigen is unknown. This chain joins TRBV20-1 and TRBJ2-5, with a weak D call TRBD2 (5 bases). The sequenced sample was PBMCs, obtained before the yellow fever booster vaccination. This sequence was found in a man aged 18 to 35 who received the YFV17D yellow fever vaccine. The CDR3 bases are TGCAGTGCTGACCAGCGGCAAGAGACCCAGTACTTC. Translation gives CSADQRQETQYF.